This is a list of T cell receptor beta chains from one sample in a study of blood T cell repertoires in COVID-19. Clones were read by immunoSEQ multiplex PCR, and TCRdb kept only the in-frame ones, dropping some. Of about 30,000 clones listed, over 75% are singletons. Sequencing input: peripheral blood. These TCRs come from a man between 65 and 85 years old with COVID-19, enrolled during active disease. Both conserved end residues are part of each CDR3. The D gene is left open where the match is weak. Size is omitted from some rows. Given values are once, few, many or a class for expanded clones.

>TRBJ2-7|TRBD2|TRBV19|NA
TGTGCCAGTAGTATATTTGGACTAGCGGGAGTCGAGCAGTACTTC
CASSIFGLAGVEQYF
>TRBJ1-3|NA|TRBV5-1|once
TGCGCCAGCAATGGGGAGGGAAACACCATATATTTT
CASNGEGNTIYF
>TRBJ1-4|NA|TRBV9|NA
TGTGCCAGCAGCGTAGGCAGCGCACCTAATGAAAAACTGTTTTTT
CASSVGSAPNEKLFF
>TRBJ1-2|NA|TRBV5-4|few
TGTGCCAGCAGCTTGTCGGGGGGGGATGGCTACACCTTC
CASSLSGGDGYTF
>TRBJ2-7|NA|TRBV9|NA
TGTGCCAGCAGCTCCCGAGGAGAAGATCTCGACGAGCAGTACTTC
CASSSRGEDLDEQYF
>TRBJ1-2|NA|TRBV6-5|NA
TGTGCCAGCAGCCCCAATGGGGGGGACTATGGCTACACCTTC
CASSPNGGDYGYTF
>TRBJ1-2|TRBD1|TRBV7-9|NA
TGTGCCAGCAGACCAAGGACAGGGTTGGACTATGGCTACACCTTC
CASRPRTGLDYGYTF
>TRBJ1-2|NA|TRBV6-5|NA
TGTGCCAGCAGTACCTCGGGTATCTATGGCTACACCTTC
CASSTSGIYGYTF
>TRBJ1-4|NA|TRBV3-1/TRBV3-2|NA
TGTGCCAGCAGCCAAGATTTTGCGAGTGAAAAACTGTTTTTT
CASSQDFASEKLFF
>TRBJ1-4|NA|TRBV5-1|NA
TGCGCCAGCAGCTTGGACCAGACTAATGAAAAACTGTTTTTT
CASSLDQTNEKLFF
>TRBJ2-7|NA|TRBV7-2|NA
TGTGCCAGCAGGCCTGCAGGGGGGAGCTCCTACGAGCAGTACTTC
CASRPAGGSSYEQYF
>TRBJ2-6|NA|TRBV30|NA
TGTGCCGAACAGGCTATCCACTCTGGGGCCAACGTCCTGACTTTC
CAEQAIHSGANVLTF
>TRBJ2-7|NA|TRBV28|NA
TGTGCCAGCAGTCCATCTGCCGGGGGAGACGAGCAGTACTTC
CASSPSAGGDEQYF
>TRBJ1-1|NA|TRBV5-6|NA
TGTGCCAGCAGCTTCGGTCAAGGAGACACTGAAGCTTTCTTT
CASSFGQGDTEAFF
>TRBJ2-2|NA|TRBV10-3|NA
TGTGCCATCAGTGACCACTCTAGCACCGGGGAGCTGTTTTTT
CAISDHSSTGELFF
>TRBJ1-5|TRBD1|TRBV6-5|NA
TGTGCCAGCTTGGAACAGGGGGCCAGCAATCAGCCCCAGCATTTT
CASLEQGASNQPQHF
>TRBJ2-6|TRBD2|TRBV7-3|NA
TGTGCCAGCAGCCGAGCGGGGTCTTCTACCCTCTCTGGGGCCAACGTCCTGACTTTC
CASSRAGSSTLSGANVLTF
>TRBJ2-1|TRBD2|TRBV28|NA
TGTGCCAGCAGTAAGCTAGCGGGAGATAATGAGCAGTTCTTC
CASSKLAGDNEQFF
>TRBJ1-6|NA|TRBV4-3|NA
TGCGCCAGCAGCCAAGATCCCCGGGAATCACCCCTCCACTTT
CASSQDPRESPLHF
>TRBJ1-2|NA|TRBV28|NA
TGTGCCAGCAGGATTTTTCGCCTGACGGACTTGGGGGGCTACACCTTC
CASRIFRLTDLGGYTF
>TRBJ2-1|NA|TRBV25-1|NA
TGTGCCAGCAGGATGGAGAGGGGGAGTTACAATGAGCAGTTCTTC
CASRMERGSYNEQFF
>TRBJ2-7|NA|TRBV14|NA
TGTGCCAGGCCGACTAGTTATGACCTCTACGAGCAGTACTTC
CARPTSYDLYEQYF
>TRBJ2-1|TRBD1|TRBV6-5|NA
TGTGCCAGCACGCCCTGGGGACAGAGCAACAATGAGCAGTTCTTC
CASTPWGQSNNEQFF
>TRBJ2-1|NA|TRBV28|NA
TGTGCCAGCAGTTTAGTAGGGGATGAGCAGTTCTTC
CASSLVGDEQFF
>TRBJ2-3|NA|TRBV11-3|NA
TGTGCCAGCAGCTTCGGAGGGAGTGAAGATACGCAGTATTTT
CASSFGGSEDTQYF
>TRBJ2-1|NA|TRBV29-1|NA
TGCAGCGTTACGGGAGAGAACTACAATGAGCAGTTCTTC
CSVTGENYNEQFF
>TRBJ2-1|NA|TRBV5-1|NA
TGCGCCAGCACAGCGGACCCATCCTACAATGAGCAGTTCTTC
CASTADPSYNEQFF
>TRBJ1-6|NA|TRBV7-9|NA
TGTGCCAGCAGCATGACAGTAGATAATTCACCCCTCCACTTT
CASSMTVDNSPLHF
>TRBJ2-6|TRBD1|TRBV13|NA
TGTGCCAGCAGCCCAGGGACAGGGATACCCCAACCTGGGGCCAACGTCCTGACTTTC
CASSPGTGIPQPGANVLTF
>TRBJ2-3|TRBD2|TRBV10-3|few
TGTGCCATCAGTGAGCCCGCTAGCGGATACACAGATACGCAGTATTTT
CAISEPASGYTDTQYF